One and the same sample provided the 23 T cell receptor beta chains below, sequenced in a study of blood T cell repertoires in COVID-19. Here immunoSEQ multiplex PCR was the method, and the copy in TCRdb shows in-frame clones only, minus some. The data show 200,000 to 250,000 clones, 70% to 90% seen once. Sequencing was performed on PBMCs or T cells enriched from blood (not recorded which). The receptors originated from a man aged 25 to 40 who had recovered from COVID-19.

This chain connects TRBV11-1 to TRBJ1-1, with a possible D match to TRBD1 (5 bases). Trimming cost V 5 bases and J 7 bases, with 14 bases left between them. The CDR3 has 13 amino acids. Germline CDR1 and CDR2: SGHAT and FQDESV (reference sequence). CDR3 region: CASSRRQTDEAFF. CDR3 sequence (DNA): TGTGCCAGCAGCCGGAGACAGACCGATGAAGCTTTCTTT.

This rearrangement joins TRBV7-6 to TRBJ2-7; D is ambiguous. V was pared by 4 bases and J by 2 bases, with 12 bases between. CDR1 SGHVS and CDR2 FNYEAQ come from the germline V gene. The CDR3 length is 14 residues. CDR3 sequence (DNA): TGTGCCAGCAGCTCTGACTCTACCCCCTACGAGCAGTACTTC. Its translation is CASSSDSTPYEQYF. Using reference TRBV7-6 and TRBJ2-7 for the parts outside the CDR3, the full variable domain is GAGVSQSPRYKVTKRGQDVALRCDPISGHVSLYWYRQALGQGPEFLTYFNYEAQQDKSGLPNDRFSAERPEGSISTLTIQRTEQRDSAMYRCASSSDSTPYEQYFGPGTRLTVT.

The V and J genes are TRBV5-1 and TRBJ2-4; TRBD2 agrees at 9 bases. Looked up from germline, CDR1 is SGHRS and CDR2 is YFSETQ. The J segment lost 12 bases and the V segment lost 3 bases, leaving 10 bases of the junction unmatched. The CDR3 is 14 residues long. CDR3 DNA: TGCGCCAGCAGCTCTAGCGGGGAGCTCGGTAATCAGTACTTC. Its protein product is CASSSSGELGNQYF.

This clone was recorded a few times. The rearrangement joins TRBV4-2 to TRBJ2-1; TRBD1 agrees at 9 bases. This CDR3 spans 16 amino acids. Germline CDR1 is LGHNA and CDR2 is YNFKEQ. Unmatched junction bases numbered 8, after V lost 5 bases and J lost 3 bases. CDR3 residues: CASSNFGTGFYNEQFF. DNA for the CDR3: TGTGCCAGCAGCAACTTCGGGACAGGGTTCTACAATGAGCAGTTCTTC.

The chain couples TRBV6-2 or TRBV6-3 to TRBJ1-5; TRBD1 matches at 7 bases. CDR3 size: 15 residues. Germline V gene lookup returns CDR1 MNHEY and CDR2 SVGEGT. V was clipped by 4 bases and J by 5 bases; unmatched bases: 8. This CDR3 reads CASSSATGRHQPQHF. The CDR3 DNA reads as TGTGCCAGCAGTTCCGCGACAGGGAGACATCAGCCCCAGCATTTT.

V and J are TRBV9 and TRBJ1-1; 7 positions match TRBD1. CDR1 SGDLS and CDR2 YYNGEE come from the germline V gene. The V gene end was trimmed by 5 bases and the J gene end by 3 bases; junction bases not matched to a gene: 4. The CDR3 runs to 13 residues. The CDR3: CASRPTGDTEAFF. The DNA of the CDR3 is TGTGCCAGCAGACCAACAGGGGACACTGAAGCTTTCTTT.

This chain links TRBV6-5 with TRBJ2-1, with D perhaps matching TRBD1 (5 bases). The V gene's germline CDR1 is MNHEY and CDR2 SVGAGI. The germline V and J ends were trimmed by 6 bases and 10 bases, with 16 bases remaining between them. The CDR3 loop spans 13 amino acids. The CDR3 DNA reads TGTGCCAGCAGCCTCGGACATACCTTCGAGCAGTTCTTC. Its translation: CASSLGHTFEQFF.

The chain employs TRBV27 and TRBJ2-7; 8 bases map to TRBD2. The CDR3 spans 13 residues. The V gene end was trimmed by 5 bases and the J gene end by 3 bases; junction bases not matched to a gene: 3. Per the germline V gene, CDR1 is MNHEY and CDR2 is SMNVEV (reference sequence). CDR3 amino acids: CASSLGTSYEQYF. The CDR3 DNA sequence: TGTGCCAGCAGTCTTGGGACTAGCTACGAGCAGTACTTC.

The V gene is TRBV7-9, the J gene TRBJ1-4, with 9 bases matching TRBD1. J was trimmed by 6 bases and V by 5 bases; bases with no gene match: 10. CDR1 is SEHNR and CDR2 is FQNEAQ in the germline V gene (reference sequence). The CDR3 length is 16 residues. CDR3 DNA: TGTGCCAGCAGCCCGCGGGGACAGGGAGGCTATGAAAAACTGTTTTTT. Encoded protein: CASSPRGQGGYEKLFF.

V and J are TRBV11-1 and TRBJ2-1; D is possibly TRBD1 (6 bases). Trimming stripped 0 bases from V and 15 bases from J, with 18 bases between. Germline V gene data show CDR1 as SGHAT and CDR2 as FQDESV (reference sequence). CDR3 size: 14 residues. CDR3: CASSLAALGHERFF. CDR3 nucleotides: TGTGCCAGCAGCTTAGCAGCCTTGGGACACGAGAGGTTCTTC.

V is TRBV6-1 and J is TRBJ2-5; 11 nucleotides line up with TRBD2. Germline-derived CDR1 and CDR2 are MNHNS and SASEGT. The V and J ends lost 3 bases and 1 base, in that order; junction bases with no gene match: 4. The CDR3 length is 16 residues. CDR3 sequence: CASSDRLAGRQETQYF. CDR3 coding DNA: TGTGCCAGCAGTGATCGACTAGCGGGGCGCCAAGAGACCCAGTACTTC.

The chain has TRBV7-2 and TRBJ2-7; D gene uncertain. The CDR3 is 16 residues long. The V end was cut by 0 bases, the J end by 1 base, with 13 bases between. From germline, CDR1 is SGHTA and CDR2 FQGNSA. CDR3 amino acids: CASSLALRSRSYEQYF. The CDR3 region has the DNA TGTGCCAGCAGCTTAGCGCTGAGGAGCCGATCCTACGAGCAGTACTTC.

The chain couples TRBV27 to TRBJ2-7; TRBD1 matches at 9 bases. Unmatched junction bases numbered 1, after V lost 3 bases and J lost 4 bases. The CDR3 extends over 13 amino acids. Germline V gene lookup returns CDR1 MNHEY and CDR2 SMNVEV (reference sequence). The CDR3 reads CASSLDRGYEQYF. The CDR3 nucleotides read TGTGCCAGCAGTTTGGACAGGGGTTACGAGCAGTACTTC.

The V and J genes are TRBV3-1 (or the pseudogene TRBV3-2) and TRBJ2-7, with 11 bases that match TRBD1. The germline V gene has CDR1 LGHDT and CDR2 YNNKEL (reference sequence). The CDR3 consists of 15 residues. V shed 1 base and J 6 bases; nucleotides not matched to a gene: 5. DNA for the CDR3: TGTGCCAGCAGCCAAGTTAGGGGACAGGGGGTCGAGCAGTACTTC. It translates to CASSQVRGQGVEQYF.

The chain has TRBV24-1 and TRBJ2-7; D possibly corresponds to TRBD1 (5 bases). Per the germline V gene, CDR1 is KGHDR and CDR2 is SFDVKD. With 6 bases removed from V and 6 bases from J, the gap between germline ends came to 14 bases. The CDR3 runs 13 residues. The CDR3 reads CATSLGVSSEQYF. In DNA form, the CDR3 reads TGTGCCACCAGTTTAGGGGTTTCCAGCGAGCAGTACTTC.

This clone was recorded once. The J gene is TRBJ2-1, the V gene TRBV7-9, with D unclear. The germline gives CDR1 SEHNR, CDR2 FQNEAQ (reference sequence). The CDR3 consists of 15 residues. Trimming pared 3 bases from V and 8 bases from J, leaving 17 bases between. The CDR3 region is CASSFVGLEYYEQFF. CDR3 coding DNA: TGTGCCAGCAGCTTCGTTGGTCTAGAATATTATGAGCAGTTCTTC.

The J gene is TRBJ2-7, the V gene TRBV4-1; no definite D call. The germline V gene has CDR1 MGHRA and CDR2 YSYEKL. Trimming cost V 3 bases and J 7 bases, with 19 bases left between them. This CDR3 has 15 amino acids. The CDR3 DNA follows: TGCGCCAGCAGCCACATGAGCCCCCATGCTTTTGAGCAGTACTTC. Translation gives CASSHMSPHAFEQYF.

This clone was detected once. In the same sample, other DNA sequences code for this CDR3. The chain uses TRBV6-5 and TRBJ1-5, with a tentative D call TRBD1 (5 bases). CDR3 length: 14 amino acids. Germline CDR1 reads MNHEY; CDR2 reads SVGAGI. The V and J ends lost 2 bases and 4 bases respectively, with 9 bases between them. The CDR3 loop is CASSYGTGNQPQHF. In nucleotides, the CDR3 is TGTGCCAGCAGTTACGGCACAGGTAATCAGCCCCAGCATTTT.

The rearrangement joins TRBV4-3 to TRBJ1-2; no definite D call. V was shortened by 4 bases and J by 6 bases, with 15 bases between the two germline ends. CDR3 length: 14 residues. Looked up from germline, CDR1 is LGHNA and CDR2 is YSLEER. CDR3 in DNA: TGCGCCAGCAGCCCAGGCGTCGGGGTGCATGGCTACACCTTC. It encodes CASSPGVGVHGYTF.

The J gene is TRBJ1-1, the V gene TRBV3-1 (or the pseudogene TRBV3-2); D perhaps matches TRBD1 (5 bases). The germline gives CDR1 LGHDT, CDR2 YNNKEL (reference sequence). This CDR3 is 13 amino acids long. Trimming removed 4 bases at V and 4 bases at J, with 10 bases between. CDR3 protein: CASSRAGVTEAFF. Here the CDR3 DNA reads TGTGCCAGCAGCCGGGCGGGGGTCACTGAAGCTTTCTTT.

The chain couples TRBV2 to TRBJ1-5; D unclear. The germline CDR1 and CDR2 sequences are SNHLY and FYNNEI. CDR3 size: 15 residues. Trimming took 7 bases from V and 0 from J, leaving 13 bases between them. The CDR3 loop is CASMEGPYSNQPQHF. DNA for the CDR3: TGTGCCAGCATGGAGGGCCCCTATAGCAATCAGCCCCAGCATTTT.

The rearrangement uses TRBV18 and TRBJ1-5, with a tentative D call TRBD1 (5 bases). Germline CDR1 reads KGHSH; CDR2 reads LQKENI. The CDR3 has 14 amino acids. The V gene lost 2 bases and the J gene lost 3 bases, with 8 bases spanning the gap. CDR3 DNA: TGTGCCAGCTCACCAGAAGGGGTCAATCAGCCCCAGCATTTT. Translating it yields CASSPEGVNQPQHF.

The DNA of the CDR3 is TGTGCCAGCAGCCCCGGGACAGGGAGTGGGTGGGACACCGGGGAGCTGTTTTTT. Amino acids: CASSPGTGSGWDTGELFF. The genes are TRBV6-2 or TRBV6-3 and TRBJ2-2; 9 bases agree with TRBD1. This CDR3 has 18 residues. V dropped 6 bases and J dropped 3; count of bases not matched to a gene: 14. The germline CDR1 and CDR2 sequences are MNHEY and SVGEGT.